What follows is one T cell receptor (beta chain) and its context. The sample belongs to a study of T cell changes during pregnancy in multiple sclerosis. Germline V gene lookup returns CDR1 LGHNA and CDR2 YSLEER. The trim removed 4 bases at V and 10 bases at J, leaving 2 bases unmatched. The CDR3 totals 12 residues. Clones were read by immunoSEQ multiplex PCR, and TCRdb kept only the in-frame ones, dropping some. This sample has tens of thousands of clones, with about 91% found just once. The chain has TRBV4-3 and TRBJ2-1, with 9 bases matching TRBD2. The material was peripheral blood, obtained in the first trimester of pregnancy. The source of this sequence is a female donor in good health, enrolled as a control in a pregnancy study. Written as DNA, the CDR3 is TGCGCCAGCAGCCCTACTAGCGGGGAGCAGTTCTTC. Protein: CASSPTSGEQFF.